The 6 T cell receptor beta chains given below trace back to one sample, sequenced in a study of blood T cells in healthy people across ages. Sample-barcoded 5' priming and a J-beta primer mix drove a second PCR of roughly 7 to 11 cycles. TCRdb re-called the 5' RACE reads with MiXCR, one entry per CDR3 protein. The sample lists approximately 780,000 distinct CDR3 sequences, under 30% occurring once. These data were also reused for a study on T cells of mothers and their children.

Material for sequencing was blood. These receptors were obtained from a boy aged 5-17 years in good health.

V usage is TRBV3-1 and J usage is TRBJ2-5; 11 bases map to TRBD2. The CDR3 extends over 17 amino acids. V lost 0 bases and J lost 0; bases outside the gene matches: 3. Germline assignment: CDR1 LGHDT and CDR2 YNNKEL (reference sequence). CDR3 sequence: CASSQEWGLADQETQYF. As DNA, the CDR3 is TGTGCCAGCAGCCAAGAGTGGGGACTAGCGGACCAAGAGACCCAGTACTTC.

This clonotype appeared a few times. This sequence joins TRBV20-1 and TRBJ2-5; 15 nucleotides match TRBD2. Germline CDR1 is DFQATT and CDR2 is SNEGSKA (reference sequence). The CDR3 extends over 14 amino acids. Germline trimming cut 6 bases from V and 11 bases from J; bases unmatched to any gene: 10. The CDR3 DNA sequence: TGCAGTGCCACCCTACAAGGACTAGCGGGGGGGCAGTACTTC. It encodes CSATLQGLAGGQYF.

A few counts support this clonotype. The chain combines TRBV6-2 or TRBV6-3 with TRBJ2-2; the match to TRBD2 covers 8 bases. Germline loops: CDR1 MNHEY, CDR2 SVGEGT. V dropped 10 bases and J dropped 7; count of bases not matched to a gene: 14. The CDR3 spans 15 residues. The CDR3 DNA follows: TGTGCCACCACGCCCGCCAGCGGGGGAATCGGGGAGCTGTTTTTT. Translation gives CATTPASGGIGELFF.

This clonotype was counted a few times. The rearrangement uses TRBV9 and TRBJ2-3; D ambiguous. This CDR3 is built from 16 residues. Trimming stripped 0 bases from V and 0 bases from J, with 11 bases between. Germline V CDR1 and CDR2: SGDLS, YYNGEE. CDR3 region: CASSVAGGPSTDTQYF. The CDR3 DNA is TGTGCCAGCAGCGTAGCCGGCGGACCAAGCACAGATACGCAGTATTTT.

This chain connects TRBV20-1 to TRBJ2-5, with a possible D match to TRBD1 (6 bases). The CDR3 spans 14 residues. In germline, CDR1 is DFQATT, CDR2 SNEGSKA (reference sequence). V lost 6 bases to trimming and J lost 5 bases, with 19 bases between them. CDR3 region: CSALLAGARETQYF. DNA of the CDR3: TGCAGTGCCCTCCTGGCAGGGGCGCGGGAGACCCAGTACTTC.

The V gene is TRBV5-4, the J gene TRBJ2-3; tentative D call: TRBD1 (5 bases). The CDR3 consists of 14 residues. Trimming cost V 1 base and J 3 bases, with 9 bases left between them. In germline, CDR1 is SGHNT, CDR2 YYREEE (reference sequence). The CDR3 reads CASSLLQETDTQYF. The CDR3 DNA sequence: TGTGCCAGCAGCTTGTTACAGGAGACAGATACGCAGTATTTT.